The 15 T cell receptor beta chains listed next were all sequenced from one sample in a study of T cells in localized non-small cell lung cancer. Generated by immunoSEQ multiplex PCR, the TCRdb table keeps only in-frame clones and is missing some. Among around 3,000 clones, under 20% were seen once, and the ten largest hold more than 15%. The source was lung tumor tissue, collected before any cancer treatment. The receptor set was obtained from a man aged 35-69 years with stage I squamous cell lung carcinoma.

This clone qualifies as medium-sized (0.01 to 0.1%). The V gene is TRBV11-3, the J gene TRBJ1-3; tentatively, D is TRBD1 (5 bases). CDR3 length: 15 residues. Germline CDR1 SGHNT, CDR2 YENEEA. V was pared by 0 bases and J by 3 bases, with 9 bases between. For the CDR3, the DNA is TGTGCCAGCAGCTTAGAGTGGGGACGTGGAAACACCATATATTTT. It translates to CASSLEWGRGNTIYF.

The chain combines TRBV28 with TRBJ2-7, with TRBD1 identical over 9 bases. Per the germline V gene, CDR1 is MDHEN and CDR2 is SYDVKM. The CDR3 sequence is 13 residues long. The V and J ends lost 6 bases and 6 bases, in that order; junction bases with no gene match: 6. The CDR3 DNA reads TGTGCCAGCAGGGGGACAGGGAATGGCGAGCAGTACTTC. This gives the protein CASRGTGNGEQYF.

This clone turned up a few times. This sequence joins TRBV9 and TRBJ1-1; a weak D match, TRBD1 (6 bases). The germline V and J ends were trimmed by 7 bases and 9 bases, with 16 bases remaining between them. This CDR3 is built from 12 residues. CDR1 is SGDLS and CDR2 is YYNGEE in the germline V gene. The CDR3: CASGRTEIKAFF. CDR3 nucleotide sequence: TGTGCCAGCGGACGGACAGAAATAAAAGCTTTCTTT.

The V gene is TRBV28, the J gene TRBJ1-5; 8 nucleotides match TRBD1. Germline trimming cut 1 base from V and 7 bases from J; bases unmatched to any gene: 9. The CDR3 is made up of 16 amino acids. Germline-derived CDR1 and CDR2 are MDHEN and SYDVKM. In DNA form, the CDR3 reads TGTGCCAGCAGTTTATCAGGGGGCGGTTTAAGGCAGCCCCAGCATTTT. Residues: CASSLSGGGLRQPQHF.

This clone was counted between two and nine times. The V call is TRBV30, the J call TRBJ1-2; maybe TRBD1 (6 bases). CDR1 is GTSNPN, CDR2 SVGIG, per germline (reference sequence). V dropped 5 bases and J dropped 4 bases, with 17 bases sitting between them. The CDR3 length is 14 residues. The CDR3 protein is CAWYLPGDPYGYTF. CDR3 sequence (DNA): TGTGCCTGGTACCTTCCAGGGGACCCCTATGGCTACACCTTC.

The CDR3 DNA is TGCAGCGTTGACCTACAAAACACCGGGGAGCTGTTTTTT. This translates into CSVDLQNTGELFF. The chain links TRBV29-1 to TRBJ2-2; D gene uncertain. Germline CDR1 reads SQVTM; CDR2 reads ANQGSEA. V lost 3 bases and J 2 bases, leaving 7 bases between the germline ends. The CDR3 is 13 amino acids.

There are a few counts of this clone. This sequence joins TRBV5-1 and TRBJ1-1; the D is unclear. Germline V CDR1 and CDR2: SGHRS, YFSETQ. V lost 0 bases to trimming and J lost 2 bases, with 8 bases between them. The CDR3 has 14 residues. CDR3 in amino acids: CASSLDGLNTEAFF. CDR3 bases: TGCGCCAGCAGCTTGGACGGCCTCAACACTGAAGCTTTCTTT. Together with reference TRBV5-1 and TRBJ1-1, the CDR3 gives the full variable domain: KAGVTQTPRYLIKTRGQQVTLSCSPISGHRSVSWYQQTPGQGLQFLFEYFSETQRNKGNFPGRFSGRQFSNSRSEMNVSTLELGDSALYLCASSLDGLNTEAFFGQGTRLTVV.

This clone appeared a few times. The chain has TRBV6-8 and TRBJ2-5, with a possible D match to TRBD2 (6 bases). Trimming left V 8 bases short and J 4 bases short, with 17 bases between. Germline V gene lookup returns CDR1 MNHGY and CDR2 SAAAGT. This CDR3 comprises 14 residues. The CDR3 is CASVYFGGSETQYF. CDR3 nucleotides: TGTGCCAGCGTCTACTTCGGGGGATCAGAGACCCAGTACTTC.

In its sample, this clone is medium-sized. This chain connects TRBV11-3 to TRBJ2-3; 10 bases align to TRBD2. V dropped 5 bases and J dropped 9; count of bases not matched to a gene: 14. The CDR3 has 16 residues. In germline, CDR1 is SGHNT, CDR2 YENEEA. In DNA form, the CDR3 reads TGTGCCAGCAGCCCCCCGGGGACTAGCGAGTACCAAACGCAGTATTTT. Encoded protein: CASSPPGTSEYQTQYF.

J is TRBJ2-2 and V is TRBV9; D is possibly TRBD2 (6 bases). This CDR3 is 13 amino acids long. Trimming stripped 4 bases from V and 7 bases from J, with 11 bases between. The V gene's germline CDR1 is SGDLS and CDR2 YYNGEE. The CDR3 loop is CASSFGGGGELFF. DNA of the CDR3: TGTGCCAGCAGCTTCGGGGGAGGCGGGGAGCTGTTTTTT.

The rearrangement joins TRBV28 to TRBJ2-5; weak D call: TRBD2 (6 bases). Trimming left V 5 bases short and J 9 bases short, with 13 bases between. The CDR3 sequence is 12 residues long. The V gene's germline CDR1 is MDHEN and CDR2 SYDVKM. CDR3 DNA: TGTGCCAGCAGTGGGGGGAATGGGGCCCAGTACTTC. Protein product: CASSGGNGAQYF.

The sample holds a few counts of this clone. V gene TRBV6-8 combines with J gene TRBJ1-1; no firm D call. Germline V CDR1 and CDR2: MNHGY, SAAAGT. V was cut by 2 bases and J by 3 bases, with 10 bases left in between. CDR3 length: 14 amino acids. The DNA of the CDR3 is TGTGCCAGCAGTTACGTCGCGGGTTACACTGAAGCTTTCTTT. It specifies CASSYVAGYTEAFF.

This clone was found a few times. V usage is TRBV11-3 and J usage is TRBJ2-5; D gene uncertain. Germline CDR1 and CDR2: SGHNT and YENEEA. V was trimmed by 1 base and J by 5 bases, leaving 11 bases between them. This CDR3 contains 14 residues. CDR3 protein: CASSLGFGRETQYF. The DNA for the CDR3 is TGTGCCAGCAGCTTAGGGTTTGGCCGGGAGACCCAGTACTTC.

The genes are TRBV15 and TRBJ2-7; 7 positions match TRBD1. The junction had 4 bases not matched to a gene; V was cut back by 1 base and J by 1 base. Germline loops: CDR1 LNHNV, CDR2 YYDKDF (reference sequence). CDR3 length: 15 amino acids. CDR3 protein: CATSRGTGLSYEQYF. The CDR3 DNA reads TGTGCCACCAGCAGAGGGACAGGTTTGTCCTACGAGCAGTACTTC.

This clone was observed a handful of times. CDR3 residues: CASRRTVQETQYF. CDR3 nucleotides: TGTGCCAGCAGGAGGACAGTTCAAGAGACCCAGTACTTC. V is TRBV6-8 and J is TRBJ2-5; perhaps TRBD1 as D (6 bases). The V end lost 6 bases, the J end lost 2 bases, and 10 bases lay between the germline ends. The germline V gene encodes CDR1 MNHGY and CDR2 SAAAGT. The CDR3 consists of 13 residues.